The present entry profiles one TCR beta chain with its context. Trimming cost V 5 bases and J 5 bases; bases outside gene matches: 7. The CDR3 spans 14 residues. Germline values: CDR1 MDHEN, CDR2 SYDVKM. Every patient had mismatch repair deficiency by PCR or immunohistochemistry. TCR sequencing covered a few patients who responded to pembrolizumab. The sample originates from a study of PD-1 blockade in mismatch repair-deficient tumors. Data came from immunoSEQ multiplex PCR; TCRdb stores just in-frame clones and leaves some out. The data show roughly 37,000 clones, over 70% seen once. This TCR came from an adult with mismatch repair-deficient cancer. V usage is TRBV28 and J usage is TRBJ2-7; TRBD2 matches 9 bases. This specimen was PBMCs, taken 38 to 40 weeks after starting pembrolizumab. CDR3 nucleotide sequence: TGTGCCAGCAGTGCTCTATTAGCGGGAGACGAGCAGTACTTC. This encodes CASSALLAGDEQYF.